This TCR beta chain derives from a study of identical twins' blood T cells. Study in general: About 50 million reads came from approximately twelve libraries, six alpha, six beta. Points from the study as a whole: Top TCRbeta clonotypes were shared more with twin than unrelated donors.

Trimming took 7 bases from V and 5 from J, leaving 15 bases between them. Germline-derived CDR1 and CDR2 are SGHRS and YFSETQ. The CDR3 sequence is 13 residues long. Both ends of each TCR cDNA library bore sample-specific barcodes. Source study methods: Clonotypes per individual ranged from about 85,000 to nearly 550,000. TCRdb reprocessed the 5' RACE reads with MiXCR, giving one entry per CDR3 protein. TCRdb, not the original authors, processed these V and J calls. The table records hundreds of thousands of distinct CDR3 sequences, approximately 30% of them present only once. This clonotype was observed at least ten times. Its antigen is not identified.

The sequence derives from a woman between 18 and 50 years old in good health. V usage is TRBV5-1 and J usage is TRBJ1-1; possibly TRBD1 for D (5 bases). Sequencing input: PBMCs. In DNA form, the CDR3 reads TGCGCCAGCGGTTTCCAGGGAGAGACTGAAGCTTTCTTT. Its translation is CASGFQGETEAFF.